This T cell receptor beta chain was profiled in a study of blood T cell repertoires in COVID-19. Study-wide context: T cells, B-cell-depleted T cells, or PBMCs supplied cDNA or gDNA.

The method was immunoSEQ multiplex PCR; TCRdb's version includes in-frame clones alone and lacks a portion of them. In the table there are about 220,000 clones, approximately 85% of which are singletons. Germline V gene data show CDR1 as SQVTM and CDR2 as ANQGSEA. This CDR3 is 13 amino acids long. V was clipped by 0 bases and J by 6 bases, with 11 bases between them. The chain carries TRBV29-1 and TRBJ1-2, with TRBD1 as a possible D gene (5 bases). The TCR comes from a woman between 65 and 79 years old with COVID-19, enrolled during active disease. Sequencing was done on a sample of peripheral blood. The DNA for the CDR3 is TGCAGCGTTGAAGACTCCAGGGTCGATGGCTACACCTTC. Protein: CSVEDSRVDGYTF.